The T cell receptor beta chain described here comes from a study of blood T cell repertoires in COVID-19. For the study at large: There were acute and convalescent COVID-19 samples, and they came from the United States, Italy and Spain. PBMCs, B-cell-depleted T cells, or T cells were the source of the cDNA or gDNA that made up the material.

The V gene lost 5 bases and the J gene lost 2 bases, with 9 bases spanning the gap. Looked up from germline, CDR1 is MGHDK and CDR2 is SYGVNS. The CDR3 is 14 residues long. Original processing notes: How many nucleated cells were present was estimated from reference gene primer amplification. The protocol was immunoSEQ multiplex PCR, while the TCRdb copy is restricted to in-frame clones and leaves out a portion. From that table come the V and J calls and clone size; the DNA was used to work out D and trimming. The sample has tens of thousands of clones, more than 70% seen once; the top ten hold roughly 2.6%.

The rearrangement links TRBV25-1 to TRBJ1-4; D is unclear. Sample: peripheral blood. This sequence originates from a man aged 45 to 65 with COVID-19, enrolled during active disease. The CDR3 sequence: CASSTFGTNEKLFF. The CDR3 coding sequence is TGTGCCAGCAGTACGTTCGGGACTAATGAAAAACTGTTTTTT.